What follows describes a single T cell receptor (beta chain). This entry belongs to a study of blood T cell repertoires in COVID-19. Study-level information: Samples came from the United States, Italy and Spain, spanning acute and convalescent COVID-19.

The CDR3 is made up of 12 amino acids. V was pared by 1 base and J by 7 bases, with 8 bases between. Germline V gene data show CDR1 as MDHEN and CDR2 as SYDVKM. In the original workflow: Researchers report that nucleated cell counts were estimated from reference gene primer amplification. The table came from immunoSEQ multiplex PCR; TCRdb's copy has only in-frame clones and leaves some out. The V and J calls and clone size come from that table; D and trimming were worked out from the DNA. The profile shows 130,000 to 150,000 clones, about 80% of them singletons. The TCR originated in a man in his sixties or seventies who had recovered from COVID-19. The rearrangement links TRBV28 to TRBJ2-7; no reliable D call. Sequenced sample: peripheral blood. CDR3 coding DNA: TGTGCCAGCAGTTTATCCAATCGGGAGCAGTACTTC. Residues: CASSLSNREQYF.